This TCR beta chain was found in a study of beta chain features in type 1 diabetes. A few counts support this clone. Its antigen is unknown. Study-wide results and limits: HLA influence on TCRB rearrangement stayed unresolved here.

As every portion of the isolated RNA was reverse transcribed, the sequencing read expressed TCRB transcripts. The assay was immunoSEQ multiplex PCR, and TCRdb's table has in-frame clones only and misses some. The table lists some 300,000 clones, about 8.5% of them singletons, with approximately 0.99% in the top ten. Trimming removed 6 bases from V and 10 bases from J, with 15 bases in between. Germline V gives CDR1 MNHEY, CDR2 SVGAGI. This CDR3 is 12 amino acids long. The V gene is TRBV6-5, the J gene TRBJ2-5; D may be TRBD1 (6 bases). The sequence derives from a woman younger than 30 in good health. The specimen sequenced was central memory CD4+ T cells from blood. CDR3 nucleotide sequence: TGTGCCAGCAGAGTCCTTACAGGGAACCAGTACTTC. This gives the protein CASRVLTGNQYF.